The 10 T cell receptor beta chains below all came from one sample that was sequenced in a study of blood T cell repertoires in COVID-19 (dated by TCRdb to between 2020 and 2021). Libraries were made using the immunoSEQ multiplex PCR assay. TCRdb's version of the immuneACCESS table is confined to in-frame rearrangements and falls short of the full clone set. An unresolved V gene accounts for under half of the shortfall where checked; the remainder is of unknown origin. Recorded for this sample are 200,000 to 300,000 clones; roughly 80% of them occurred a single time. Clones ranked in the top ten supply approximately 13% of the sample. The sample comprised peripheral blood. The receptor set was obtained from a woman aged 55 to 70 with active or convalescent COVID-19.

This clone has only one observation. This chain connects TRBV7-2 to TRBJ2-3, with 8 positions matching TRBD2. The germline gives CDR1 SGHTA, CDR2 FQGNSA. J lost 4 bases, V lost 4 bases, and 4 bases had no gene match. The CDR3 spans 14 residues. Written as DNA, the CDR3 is TGTGCCAGCAGCTCCGGGGGGGGTGCAGATACGCAGTATTTT. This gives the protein CASSSGGGADTQYF.

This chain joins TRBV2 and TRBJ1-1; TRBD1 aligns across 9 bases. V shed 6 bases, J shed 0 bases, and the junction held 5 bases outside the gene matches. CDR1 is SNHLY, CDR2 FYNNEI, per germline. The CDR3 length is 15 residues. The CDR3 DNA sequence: TGTGCCAGCAGCACAGGACAGGGGATGAACACTGAAGCTTTCTTT. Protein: CASSTGQGMNTEAFF.

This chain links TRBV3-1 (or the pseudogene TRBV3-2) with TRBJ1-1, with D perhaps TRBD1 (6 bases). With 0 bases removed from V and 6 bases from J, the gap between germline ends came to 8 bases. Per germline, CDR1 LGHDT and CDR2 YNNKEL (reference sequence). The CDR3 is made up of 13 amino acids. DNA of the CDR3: TGTGCCAGCAGCCAAGAGGGGGCTGCTGAAGCTTTCTTT. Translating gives CASSQEGAAEAFF.

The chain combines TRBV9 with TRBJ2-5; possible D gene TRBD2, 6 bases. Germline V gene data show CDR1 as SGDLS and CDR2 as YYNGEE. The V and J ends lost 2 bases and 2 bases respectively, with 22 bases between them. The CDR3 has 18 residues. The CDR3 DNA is TGTGCCAGCAGCGTGAGTACGGGCCGGGGGACCAAACAAGAGACCCAGTACTTC. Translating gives CASSVSTGRGTKQETQYF.

In DNA form, the CDR3 reads TGTGCCAGCAGAAGGGGGACCAGCCGCTCTGGAAACACCATATATTTT. It translates to CASRRGTSRSGNTIYF. The V gene is TRBV2, the J gene TRBJ1-3; weak D call: TRBD1 (6 bases). The length of the CDR3 is 16 residues. The V gene's germline CDR1 is SNHLY and CDR2 FYNNEI. Trimming left V 6 bases short and J 0 bases short, with 15 bases between.

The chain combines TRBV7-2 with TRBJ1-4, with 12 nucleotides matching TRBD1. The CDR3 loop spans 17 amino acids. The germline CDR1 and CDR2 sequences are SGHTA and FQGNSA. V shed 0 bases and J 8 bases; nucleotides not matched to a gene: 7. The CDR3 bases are TGTGCCAGCAGCTTAGCGACATCCGGGACAGGGGGCGAAAAACTGTTTTTT. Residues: CASSLATSGTGGEKLFF.

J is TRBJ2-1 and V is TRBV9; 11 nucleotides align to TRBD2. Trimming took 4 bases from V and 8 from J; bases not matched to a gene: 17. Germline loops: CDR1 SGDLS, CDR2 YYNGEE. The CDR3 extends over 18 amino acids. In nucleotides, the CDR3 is TGTGCCAGCAGCACCACCACTAGCGGGGGCCCACAGGCCCATGAGCAGTTCTTC. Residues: CASSTTTSGGPQAHEQFF.

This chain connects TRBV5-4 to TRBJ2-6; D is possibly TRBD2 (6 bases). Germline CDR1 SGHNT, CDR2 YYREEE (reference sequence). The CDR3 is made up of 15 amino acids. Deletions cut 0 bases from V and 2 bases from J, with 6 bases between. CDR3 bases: TGTGCCAGCAGCTTGGGGGGGGCTGGGGCCAACGTCCTGACTTTC. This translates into CASSLGGAGANVLTF.

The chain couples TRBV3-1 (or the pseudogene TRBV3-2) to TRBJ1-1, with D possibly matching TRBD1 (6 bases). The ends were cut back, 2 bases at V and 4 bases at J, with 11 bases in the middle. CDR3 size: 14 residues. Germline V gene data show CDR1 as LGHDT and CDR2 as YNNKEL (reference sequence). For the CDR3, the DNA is TGTGCCAGCAGCCAACGGGGGGCGGGCACTGAAGCTTTCTTT. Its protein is CASSQRGAGTEAFF.

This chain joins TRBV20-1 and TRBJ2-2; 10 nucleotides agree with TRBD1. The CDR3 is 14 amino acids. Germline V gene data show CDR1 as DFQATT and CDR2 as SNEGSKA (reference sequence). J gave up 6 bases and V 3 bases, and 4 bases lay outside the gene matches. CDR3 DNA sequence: TGCAGTGCTAGTGGGACAGGGGAGGCCGGGGAGCTGTTTTTT. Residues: CSASGTGEAGELFF.